Listed below are T cell receptor beta chains from one sample, sequenced in a study of T-cell reconstitution after alpha-beta-depleted transplantation in children. One entry per CDR3 protein results from TCRdb running MiXCR on the PCR reads. This table has approximately 500,000 distinct CDR3 sequences, around 27% appearing once. The sequences come from PBMCs, collected before TCRalphabeta/CD19-depleted stem cell transplant. The origin of the receptors is a boy under three years old with Wiskott-Aldrich syndrome, due to receive a stem cell transplant. Each CDR3 is given with its conserved first and last residue. A D gene is named only where the DNA matches it firmly. Size is omitted from some rows. Given values are once, few, many or a class for expanded clones.

CDR3nt	CDR3aa	abundance	len	d_gene	v_gene	j_gene
TGCAGCGTTGCGGGGTTGAGGGGCACTGAAGCTTTCTTT	CSVAGLRGTEAFF	NA	13	NA	TRBV29-1	TRBJ1-1
TGTGCCAGCAGTTTATGGACCAGCAATCAGCCCCAGCATTTT	CASSLWTSNQPQHF	NA	14	NA	TRBV28	TRBJ1-5
TGCAGTGCTGAGGTCCGGGCGGCCAATCCCGGGGAGCTGTTTTTT	CSAEVRAANPGELFF	few	15	NA	TRBV20-1	TRBJ2-2
TGCGCCAGCAGCCCCGGTGGTCAGGGGGCAGGGTACGAGCAGTACTTC	CASSPGGQGAGYEQYF	NA	16	TRBD1	TRBV5-1	TRBJ2-7
TGTGCCAGCAGCGCGGGACGGAGCTCCTATAATTCACCCCTCCACTTT	CASSAGRSSYNSPLHF	few	16	NA	TRBV7-2	TRBJ1-6
TGTGCCAGCTCACCCGTTCCGGGACTAGCGGGAAGATCCTACAATGAGCAGTTCTTC	CASSPVPGLAGRSYNEQFF	few	19	TRBD2	TRBV18	TRBJ2-1
TGTGCCAGCAGCCGAGCACACAATGAGCAGTTCTTC	CASSRAHNEQFF	NA	12	NA	TRBV11-2	TRBJ2-1
TGTGCCAGCAGCACAACGCTAGCGGGAGTTCCAAATGAGCAGTTCTTC	CASSTTLAGVPNEQFF	NA	16	TRBD2	TRBV9	TRBJ2-1
TGTGCCAGCAGCTTGGGGGTACCGGCCTACAATGAGCAGTTCTTC	CASSLGVPAYNEQFF	few	15	NA	TRBV9	TRBJ2-1
TGTGCCAGCAGTAGGAAGGAACCCCATTCCTACGAGCAGTACTTC	CASSRKEPHSYEQYF	NA	15	NA	TRBV27	TRBJ2-7
TGTGCCAGCAGCCATGCAATTAGGGGTGAAGCTTTCTTT	CASSHAIRGEAFF	NA	13	NA	TRBV14	TRBJ1-1
TGTGCCAGCAGTTTCCCACAGGGGCAAAATAATTCACCCCTCCACTTT	CASSFPQGQNNSPLHF	NA	16	TRBD1	TRBV12-3/TRBV12-4	TRBJ1-6
TGTGCCACCCGGAAAGGCAGGATCAACTATGGCTACACCTTC	CATRKGRINYGYTF	few	14	NA	TRBV6-1	TRBJ1-2
TGTGCCATCAGTGGGACAGGGGTTACTGAAGCTTTCTTT	CAISGTGVTEAFF	NA	13	TRBD1	TRBV10-3	TRBJ1-1
TGCGCCAGCACCTCAGCGGGAGTGGGAGAGACCCAGTACTTC	CASTSAGVGETQYF	NA	14	TRBD2	TRBV5-1	TRBJ2-5
TGTGCCAGCAGTAAATGGGGTCGCGGGCCACTTAAAAACATTCAGTACTTC	CASSKWGRGPLKNIQYF	NA	17	NA	TRBV6-1	TRBJ2-4
TGTGCCAGCAGTTACTCGAAGGCGGGACTGGGGACCCAGTACTTC	CASSYSKAGLGTQYF	few	15	NA	TRBV6-5	TRBJ2-5
TGCAGTGCTAGGGCTAGCGGGAGGGGGAATGAGCAGTTCTTC	CSARASGRGNEQFF	few	14	TRBD2	TRBV20-1	TRBJ2-1
TGCAGTGCTAGAGATAGGGGGGGGGTTAGTGAGCAGTACTTC	CSARDRGGVSEQYF	few	14	NA	TRBV20-1	TRBJ2-7
TGTGCCAGCAGCTTCTGGGGCAGCGGGAGAATGATTGGCAATGAGCAGTTCTTC	CASSFWGSGRMIGNEQFF	NA	18	TRBD2	TRBV12-3/TRBV12-4	TRBJ2-1
TGTGCCAGCAGCCAAGCCCCAAGGACTGCAACTAATGAAAAACTGTTTTTT	CASSQAPRTATNEKLFF	NA	17	NA	TRBV14	TRBJ1-4
TGCAGTGCGAGACAGGTCGTGACTAGCTACGAGCAGTACTTC	CSARQVVTSYEQYF	few	14	NA	TRBV20-1	TRBJ2-7
TGTGCCACCAGCATCGGATGGGGGGAGGCCCTCACAGATACGCAGTATTTT	CATSIGWGEALTDTQYF	NA	17	NA	TRBV15	TRBJ2-3
TGCGCCAGCAGCCTCCCCCTGGGTAGGGCAGACACCGGGGAGCTGTTTTTT	CASSLPLGRADTGELFF	NA	17	NA	TRBV5-1	TRBJ2-2
TGCAGTGCTAGAGGTACTAGCATCGGAAGCAATGAGCAGTTCTTC	CSARGTSIGSNEQFF	few	15	NA	TRBV20-1	TRBJ2-1
TGTGCCAGCAGGGGGCTAATTGGGGCCAACGTCCTGACTTTC	CASRGLIGANVLTF	NA	14	NA	TRBV11-2	TRBJ2-6
TGTGCCAGCAGTGCCCGGGGAGGGACACCCCCTAGCACAGATACGCAGTATTTT	CASSARGGTPPSTDTQYF	NA	18	NA	TRBV27	TRBJ2-3
TGTGCCAGCAGTGTAAGGGAACAGACCCAGTACTTC	CASSVREQTQYF	NA	12	NA	TRBV28	TRBJ2-5
TGTGCCAGCACCTCTTGGGACAGGACCTATGGCTACACCTTC	CASTSWDRTYGYTF	NA	14	TRBD1	TRBV7-9	TRBJ1-2
TGCGCCAGCAGCTCCCGGACCTCCTACGAGCAGTACTTC	CASSSRTSYEQYF	NA	13	NA	TRBV5-1	TRBJ2-7
TGCAGTGCTAGAGCAGGGAGTGACTATGGCTACACCTTC	CSARAGSDYGYTF	few	13	NA	TRBV20-1	TRBJ1-2
TGTGCCAGCTCACCACCCTCCTACAATGAGCAGTTCTTC	CASSPPSYNEQFF	NA	13	NA	TRBV18	TRBJ2-1
TGTGCCAGCAGCTTAGCCGGGGGGACTATTATTCAAGAGACCCAGTACTTC	CASSLAGGTIIQETQYF	NA	17	TRBD2	TRBV7-6	TRBJ2-5